A single sample gave rise to the 17 T cell receptor beta chains below, sequenced in a study of cytomegalovirus exposure and HLA in healthy donors. This table comes from immunoSEQ multiplex PCR, and its TCRdb copy is limited to in-frame clones, with some not included. The sample has approximately 160,000 clones; roughly 83% are singletons. The sequenced sample was PBMCs. The source of these receptors is a man aged 30 to 39 in good health and CMV-seropositive.

The V and J genes are TRBV28 and TRBJ1-1, with 7 bases aligning to TRBD1. This CDR3 has 14 residues. Germline V gene data show CDR1 as MDHEN and CDR2 as SYDVKM. Trimming took 4 bases from V and 11 from J; bases not matched to a gene: 13. The DNA for the CDR3 is TGTGCCAGCAGTTCGTCGGACAGGCCCCAGGAGGCTTTCTTT. It specifies CASSSSDRPQEAFF.

V is TRBV2 and J is TRBJ2-4, with a weak D call TRBD1 (7 bases). The CDR3 is 15 residues long. Per the germline V gene, CDR1 is SNHLY and CDR2 is FYNNEI. Trimming left V 1 base short and J 8 bases short, with 15 bases between. CDR3: CASSEGPGGTYIQYF. DNA for the CDR3: TGTGCCAGCAGTGAAGGGCCAGGGGGGACTTACATTCAGTACTTC. The entire variable domain, with the rest obtained from reference TRBV2 and TRBJ2-4, is as follows: EPEVTQTPSHQVTQMGQEVILRCVPISNHLYFYWYRQILGQKVEFLVSFYNNEISEKSEIFDDQFSVERPDGSNFTLKIRSTKLEDSAMYFCASSEGPGGTYIQYFGAGTRLSVL.

V usage is TRBV5-4 and J usage is TRBJ2-7; 7 bases map to TRBD1. The CDR3 consists of 14 residues. The trim removed 4 bases at V and 6 bases at J, leaving 10 bases unmatched. Germline V gene sequence: CDR1 SGHNT, CDR2 YYREEE (reference sequence). The CDR3 region is CASSPGTEFAEQYF. CDR3 in DNA: TGTGCCAGCAGCCCCGGGACAGAGTTTGCCGAGCAGTACTTC.

This rearrangement joins TRBV9 to TRBJ2-2, with TRBD1 identical over 9 bases. The V and J ends lost 4 bases and 3 bases, in that order; junction bases with no gene match: 7. CDR1 is SGDLS, CDR2 YYNGEE, per germline. The CDR3 covers 16 residues. The CDR3 sequence: CASSPGTGTYTGELFF. The CDR3 DNA follows: TGTGCCAGCAGCCCCGGGACAGGGACTTACACCGGGGAGCTGTTTTTT.

The chain links TRBV27 to TRBJ2-3; D remains unclear. The CDR3 runs to 14 residues. Germline CDR1 and CDR2: MNHEY and SMNVEV (reference sequence). Between the trimmed V and J ends, which lost 6 bases and 0 bases, there was a span of 10 bases. CDR3 amino acids: CASSVILSTDTQYF. For the CDR3, the DNA is TGTGCCAGCAGCGTTATCCTTAGCACAGATACGCAGTATTTT.

The chain joins TRBV7-2 to TRBJ2-4; 7 bases agree with TRBD2. The CDR3 is 14 residues long. V dropped 5 bases and J dropped 5; count of bases not matched to a gene: 6. Germline V gene data show CDR1 as SGHTA and CDR2 as FQGNSA. CDR3 DNA sequence: TGTGCCAGCAGCGGTTGGGAGGGCCAAAACATTCAGTACTTC. This encodes CASSGWEGQNIQYF.

The V call is TRBV7-3, the J call TRBJ2-1, with TRBD2 as a possible D gene (6 bases). The CDR3 is 15 amino acids. CDR1 and CDR2 (germline): SGHTA, FQGTGA. V was trimmed by 3 bases and J by 2 bases, leaving 11 bases between them. Here the CDR3 DNA reads TGTGCCAGCAGCTTGGAAGGGAGGACCTACAATGAGCAGTTCTTC. It is translated as CASSLEGRTYNEQFF. The full variable domain, with the rest looked up from reference TRBV7-3 and TRBJ2-1, is GAGVSQTPSNKVTEKGKYVELRCDPISGHTALYWYRQSLGQGPEFLIYFQGTGAADDSGLPNDRFFAVRPEGSVSTLKIQRTERGDSAVYLCASSLEGRTYNEQFFGPGTRLTVL.

The chain links TRBV4-3 to TRBJ2-6; a weak D match, TRBD1 (6 bases). CDR1 LGHNA and CDR2 YSLEER come from the germline V gene. The CDR3 is 17 residues long. The V end was cut by 6 bases, the J end by 1 base, with 16 bases between. This CDR3 is CASSLDSVRSGANVLTF. The CDR3 bases are TGCGCCAGCAGTTTGGACAGCGTTCGGTCTGGGGCCAACGTCCTGACTTTC.

This rearrangement joins TRBV28 to TRBJ2-7; perhaps TRBD1 as D (6 bases). Germline V CDR1 and CDR2: MDHEN, SYDVKM. The CDR3 covers 13 residues. V was clipped by 5 bases and J by 2 bases, with 10 bases between them. CDR3 amino acids: CASSSTGTYEQYF. The CDR3 DNA reads as TGTGCCAGCAGTAGTACAGGGACCTACGAGCAGTACTTC. Supplemented by reference TRBV28 and TRBJ2-7, the full variable domain reads DVKVTQSSRYLVKRTGEKVFLECVQDMDHENMFWYRQDPGLGLRLIYFSYDVKMKEKGDIPEGYSVSREKKERFSLILESASTNQTSMYLCASSSTGTYEQYFGPGTRLTVT.

J is TRBJ2-5 and V is TRBV6-5; D is ambiguous. The CDR3 runs to 12 residues. Trimming cost V 6 bases and J 5 bases, with 10 bases left between them. Germline V gene lookup returns CDR1 MNHEY and CDR2 SVGAGI. CDR3: CASSGTHETQYF. The CDR3 nucleotides are TGTGCCAGCAGCGGTACCCACGAGACCCAGTACTTC.

This sequence joins TRBV19 and TRBJ2-1; D may be TRBD2 (5 bases). Trimming left V 6 bases short and J 4 bases short, with 13 bases between. CDR3 length: 14 residues. In germline, CDR1 is LNHDA, CDR2 SQIVND (reference sequence). CDR3 amino acids: CASSTDWDYNEQFF. The CDR3 coding sequence is TGTGCCAGTAGCACGGACTGGGATTACAATGAGCAGTTCTTC.

This chain joins TRBV7-8 and TRBJ2-7; 10 positions agree with TRBD2. The CDR3 runs to 17 residues. The V and J ends lost 3 bases and 6 bases, in that order; junction bases with no gene match: 14. Germline V CDR1 and CDR2: SGHVS, FQNEAQ. As DNA, the CDR3 is TGTGCCAGCAGCTTCGGGGGGTGGAGAACTAGCGGGGCCGAGCAGTACTTC. Translation gives CASSFGGWRTSGAEQYF.

The V and J genes are TRBV7-9 and TRBJ1-2; D is undetermined. In germline, CDR1 is SEHNR, CDR2 FQNEAQ (reference sequence). V lost 4 bases and J lost 6, with 18 bases in between. The CDR3 loop spans 15 amino acids. For the CDR3, the DNA is TGTGCCAGCAGCTCCGGCCGGGGTTATAAGGATGGCTACACCTTC. Translating it yields CASSSGRGYKDGYTF.

This rearrangement joins TRBV7-7 to TRBJ1-5; a possible D gene is TRBD1 (6 bases). In germline, CDR1 is SSHAT, CDR2 FNYEAQ (reference sequence). CDR3 length equals 18 residues. Trimming left V 0 bases short and J 5 bases short, with 20 bases between. The CDR3 here is CASSLALTGGSGDQPQHF. Written as DNA, the CDR3 is TGTGCCAGCAGCTTAGCGCTTACGGGGGGCTCGGGAGATCAGCCCCAGCATTTT.

The chain uses TRBV21-1 and TRBJ2-1; TRBD2, as called in the table, went unchecked against the DNA. TRBV21-1 is annotated as a pseudogene. This CDR3 has 14 residues. The CDR3 DNA reads as TGTGCCAGCACCTCTAGCGGGAGAAGTAATGAGCAGTTCTTC. Amino acids: CASTSSGRSNEQFF.

This chain links TRBV5-6 with TRBJ1-5; D remains unclear. The V gene's germline CDR1 is SGHDT and CDR2 YYEEEE. The CDR3 runs to 16 residues. Trimming took 0 bases from V and 3 from J, leaving 13 bases between them. Here the CDR3 DNA reads TGTGCCAGCAGCTTGGGAGGAGGACGAACCAATCAGCCCCAGCATTTT. It codes for CASSLGGGRTNQPQHF.

The chain recombines TRBV28 with TRBJ1-2; 9 nucleotides agree with TRBD1. This CDR3 has 15 amino acids. The V gene end was trimmed by 4 bases and the J gene end by 1 base; junction bases not matched to a gene: 4. Germline assignment: CDR1 MDHEN and CDR2 SYDVKM. As DNA, the CDR3 is TGTGCCAGCAGTTCACAGGGGGCAAATAACTATGGCTACACCTTC. As protein: CASSSQGANNYGYTF.